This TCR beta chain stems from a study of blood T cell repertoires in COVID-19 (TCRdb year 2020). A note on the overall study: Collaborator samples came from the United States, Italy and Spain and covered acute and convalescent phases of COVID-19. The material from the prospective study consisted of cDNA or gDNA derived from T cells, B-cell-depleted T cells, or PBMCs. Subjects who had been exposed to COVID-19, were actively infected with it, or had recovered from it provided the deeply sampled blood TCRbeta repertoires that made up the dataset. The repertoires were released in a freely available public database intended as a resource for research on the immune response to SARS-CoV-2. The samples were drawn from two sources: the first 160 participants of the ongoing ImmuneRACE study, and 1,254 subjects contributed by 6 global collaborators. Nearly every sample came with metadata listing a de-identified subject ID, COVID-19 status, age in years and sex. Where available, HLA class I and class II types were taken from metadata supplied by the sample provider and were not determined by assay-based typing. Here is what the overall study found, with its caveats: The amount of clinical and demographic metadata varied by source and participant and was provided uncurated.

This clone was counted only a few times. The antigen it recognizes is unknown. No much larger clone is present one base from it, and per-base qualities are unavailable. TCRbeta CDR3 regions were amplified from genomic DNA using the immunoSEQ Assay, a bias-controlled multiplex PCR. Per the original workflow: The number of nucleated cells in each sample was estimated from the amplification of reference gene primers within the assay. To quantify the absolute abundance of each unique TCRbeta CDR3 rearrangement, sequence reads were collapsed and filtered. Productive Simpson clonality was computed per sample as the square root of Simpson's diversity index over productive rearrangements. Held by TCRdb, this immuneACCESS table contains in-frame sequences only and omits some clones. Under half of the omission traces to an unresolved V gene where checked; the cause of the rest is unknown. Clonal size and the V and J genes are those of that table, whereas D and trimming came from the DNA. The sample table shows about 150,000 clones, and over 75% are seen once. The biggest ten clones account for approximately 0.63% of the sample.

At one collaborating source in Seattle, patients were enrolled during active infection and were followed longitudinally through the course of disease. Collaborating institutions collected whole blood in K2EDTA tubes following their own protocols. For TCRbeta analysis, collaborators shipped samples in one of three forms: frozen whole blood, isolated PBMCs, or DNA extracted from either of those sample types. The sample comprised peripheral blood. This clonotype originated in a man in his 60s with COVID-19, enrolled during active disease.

The nucleotide sequence is TGCGCCAGCAGCTTGGCTCCACTAGGACAGTTTAATGAAAAACTGTTTTTT. The resulting protein is CASSLAPLGQFNEKLFF. This receptor chain uses TRBV5-1 and TRBJ1-4; 6 matching bases give a weak D call of TRBD1. The CDR3 sequence holds 17 residues, the cysteine and phenylalanine included. Only the CDR3 part of the read is kept: 51 bases, read in frame from the first base. CDR1 SGHRS and CDR2 YFSETQ were looked up in the germline V gene. V lost 0 bases and J lost 4 bases; the stretch between them is 16 bases long.